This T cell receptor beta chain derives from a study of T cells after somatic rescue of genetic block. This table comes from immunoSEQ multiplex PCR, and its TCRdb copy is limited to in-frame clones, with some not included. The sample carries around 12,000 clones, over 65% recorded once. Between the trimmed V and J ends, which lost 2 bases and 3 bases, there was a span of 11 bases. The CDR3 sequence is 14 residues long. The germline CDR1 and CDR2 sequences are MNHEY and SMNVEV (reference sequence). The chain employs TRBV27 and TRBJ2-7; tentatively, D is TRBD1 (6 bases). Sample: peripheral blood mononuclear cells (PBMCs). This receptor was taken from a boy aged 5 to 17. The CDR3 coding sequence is TGTGCCAGCAGTTTACAGGGGCCAAGCTACGAGCAGTACTTC. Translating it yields CASSLQGPSYEQYF.